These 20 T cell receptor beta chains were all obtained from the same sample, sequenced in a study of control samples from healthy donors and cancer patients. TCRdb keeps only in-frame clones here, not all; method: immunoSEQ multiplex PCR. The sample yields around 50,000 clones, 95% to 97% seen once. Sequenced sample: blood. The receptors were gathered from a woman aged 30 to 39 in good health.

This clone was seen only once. The CDR3 region has the DNA TGTGCCAGCAGTTTACGGGGGCCCCCCTACGAGCAGTACTTC. Protein product: CASSLRGPPYEQYF. The chain recombines TRBV28 with TRBJ2-7; D might be TRBD1 or TRBD2, each matching 6 bases. Germline V gene sequence: CDR1 MDHEN, CDR2 SYDVKM. Trimming stripped 2 bases from V and 2 bases from J, with 10 bases between. The CDR3 totals 14 residues.

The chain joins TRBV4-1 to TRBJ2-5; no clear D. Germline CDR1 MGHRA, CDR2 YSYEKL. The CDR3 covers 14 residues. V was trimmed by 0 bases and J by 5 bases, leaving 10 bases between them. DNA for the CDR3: TGCGCCAGCAGCCAAGAAGAAGTAGGGGAGACCCAGTACTTC. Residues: CASSQEEVGETQYF.

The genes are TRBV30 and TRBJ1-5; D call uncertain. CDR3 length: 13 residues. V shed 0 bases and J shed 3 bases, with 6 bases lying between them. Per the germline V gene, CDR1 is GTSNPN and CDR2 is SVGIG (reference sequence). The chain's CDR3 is CAWSVLNNQPQHF. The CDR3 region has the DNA TGTGCCTGGAGTGTACTAAACAATCAGCCCCAGCATTTT.

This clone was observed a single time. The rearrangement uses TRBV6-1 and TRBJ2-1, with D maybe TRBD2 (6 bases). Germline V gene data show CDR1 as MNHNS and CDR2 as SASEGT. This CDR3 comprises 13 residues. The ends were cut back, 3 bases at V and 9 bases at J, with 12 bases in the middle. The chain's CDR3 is CASSETRLAEQFF. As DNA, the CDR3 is TGTGCCAGCAGTGAGACTAGGTTGGCTGAGCAGTTCTTC.

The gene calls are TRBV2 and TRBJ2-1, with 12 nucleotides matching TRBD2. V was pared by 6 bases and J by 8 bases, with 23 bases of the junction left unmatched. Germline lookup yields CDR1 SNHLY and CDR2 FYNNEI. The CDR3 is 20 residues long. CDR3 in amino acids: CASSGGTSRRLAGDGYEQFF. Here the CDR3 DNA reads TGTGCCAGCAGCGGCGGAACCTCACGCAGACTAGCGGGAGATGGGTATGAGCAGTTCTTC.

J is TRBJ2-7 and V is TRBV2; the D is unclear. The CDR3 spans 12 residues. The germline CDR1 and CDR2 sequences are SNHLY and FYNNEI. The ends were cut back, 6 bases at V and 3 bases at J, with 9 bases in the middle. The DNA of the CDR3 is TGTGCCAGCAGGGGCAACTTCTACGAGCAGTACTTC. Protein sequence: CASRGNFYEQYF.

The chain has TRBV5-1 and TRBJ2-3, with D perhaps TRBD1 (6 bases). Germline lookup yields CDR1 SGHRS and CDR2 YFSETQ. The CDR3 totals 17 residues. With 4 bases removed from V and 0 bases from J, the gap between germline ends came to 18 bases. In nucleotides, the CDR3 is TGCGCCAGCAGCCCCAACCCGGACAGATCTAGCACAGATACGCAGTATTTT. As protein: CASSPNPDRSSTDTQYF.

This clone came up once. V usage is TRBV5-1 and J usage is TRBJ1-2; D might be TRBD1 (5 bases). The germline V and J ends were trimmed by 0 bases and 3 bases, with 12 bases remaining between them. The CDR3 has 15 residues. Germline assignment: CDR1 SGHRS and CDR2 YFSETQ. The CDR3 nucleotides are TGCGCCAGCAGCTTGGAGGCAGGGAGGGACTATGGCTACACCTTC. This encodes CASSLEAGRDYGYTF. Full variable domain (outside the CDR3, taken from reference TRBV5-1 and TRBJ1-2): KAGVTQTPRYLIKTRGQQVTLSCSPISGHRSVSWYQQTPGQGLQFLFEYFSETQRNKGNFPGRFSGRQFSNSRSEMNVSTLELGDSALYLCASSLEAGRDYGYTFGSGTRLTVV.

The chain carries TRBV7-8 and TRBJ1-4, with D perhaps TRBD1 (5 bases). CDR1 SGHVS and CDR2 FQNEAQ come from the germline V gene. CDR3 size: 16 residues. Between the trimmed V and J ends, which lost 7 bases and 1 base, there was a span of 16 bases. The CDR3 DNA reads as TGTGCCAGCACCCAGGGTGGGGGTGTAACTAATGAAAAACTGTTTTTT. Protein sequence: CASTQGGGVTNEKLFF.

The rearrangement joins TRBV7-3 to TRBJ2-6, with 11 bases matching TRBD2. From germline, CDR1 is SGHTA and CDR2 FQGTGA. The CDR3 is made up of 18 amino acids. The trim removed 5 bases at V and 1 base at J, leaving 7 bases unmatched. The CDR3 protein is CASSAPLAGGSGANVLTF. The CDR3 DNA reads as TGTGCCAGCAGCGCCCCCCTAGCGGGAGGATCTGGGGCCAACGTCCTGACTTTC. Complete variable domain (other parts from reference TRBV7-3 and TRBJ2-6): GAGVSQTPSNKVTEKGKYVELRCDPISGHTALYWYRQSLGQGPEFLIYFQGTGAADDSGLPNDRFFAVRPEGSVSTLKIQRTERGDSAVYLCASSAPLAGGSGANVLTFGAGSRLTVL.

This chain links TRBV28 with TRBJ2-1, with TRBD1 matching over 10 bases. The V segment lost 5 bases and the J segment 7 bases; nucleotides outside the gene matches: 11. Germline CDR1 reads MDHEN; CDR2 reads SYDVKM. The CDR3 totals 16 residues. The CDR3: CASSVTGTGVINEQFF. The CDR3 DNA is TGTGCCAGCAGTGTGACCGGGACAGGGGTAATAAATGAGCAGTTCTTC.

The DNA of the CDR3 is TGTGCCAGCAGTTTAGGGGGACAGGGGAGGTACGAGCAGTACTTC. As protein: CASSLGGQGRYEQYF. The genes are TRBV27 and TRBJ2-7; 10 nucleotides align to TRBD1. The germline gives CDR1 MNHEY, CDR2 SMNVEV (reference sequence). The CDR3 spans 15 residues. The junction had 5 bases not matched to a gene; V was cut back by 2 bases and J by 4 bases.

The CDR3: CASSYTGQQYF. The CDR3 DNA is TGTGCCAGCAGCTATACAGGGCAGCAGTACTTC. The chain joins TRBV11-2 to TRBJ2-7; TRBD1 is a possible D gene (6 bases). Trimming cost V 4 bases and J 8 bases, with 9 bases left between them. CDR3 size: 11 residues. Germline-derived CDR1 and CDR2 are SGHAT and FQNNGV.

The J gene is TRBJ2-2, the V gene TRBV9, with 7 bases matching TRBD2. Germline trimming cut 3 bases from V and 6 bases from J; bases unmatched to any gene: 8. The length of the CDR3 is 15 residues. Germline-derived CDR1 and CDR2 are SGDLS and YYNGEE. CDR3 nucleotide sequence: TGTGCCAGCAGCGCCCTAGGACTAGTCCCCGGGGAGCTGTTTTTT. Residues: CASSALGLVPGELFF. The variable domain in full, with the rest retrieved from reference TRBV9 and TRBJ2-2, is DSGVTQTPKHLITATGQRVTLRCSPRSGDLSVYWYQQSLDQGLQFLIQYYNGEERAKGNILERFSAQQFPDLHSELNLSSLELGDSALYFCASSALGLVPGELFFGEGSRLTVL.

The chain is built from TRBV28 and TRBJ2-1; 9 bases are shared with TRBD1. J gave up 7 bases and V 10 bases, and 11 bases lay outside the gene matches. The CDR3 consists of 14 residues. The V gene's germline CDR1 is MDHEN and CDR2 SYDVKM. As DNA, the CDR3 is TGTGCCACTTTCGCCGGACAGGGGAGGAATGAGCAGTTCTTC. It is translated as CATFAGQGRNEQFF.

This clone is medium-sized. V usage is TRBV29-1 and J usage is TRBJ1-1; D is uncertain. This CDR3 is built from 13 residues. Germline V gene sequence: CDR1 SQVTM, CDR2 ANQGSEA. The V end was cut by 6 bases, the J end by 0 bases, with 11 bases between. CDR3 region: CSVGARLNTEAFF. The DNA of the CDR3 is TGCAGCGTCGGCGCCAGGCTGAACACTGAAGCTTTCTTT. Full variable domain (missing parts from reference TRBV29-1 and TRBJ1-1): SAVISQKPSRDICQRGTSLTIQCQVDSQVTMMFWYRQQPGQSLTLIATANQGSEATYESGFVIDKFPISRPNLTFSTLTVSNMSPEDSSIYLCSVGARLNTEAFFGQGTRLTVV.

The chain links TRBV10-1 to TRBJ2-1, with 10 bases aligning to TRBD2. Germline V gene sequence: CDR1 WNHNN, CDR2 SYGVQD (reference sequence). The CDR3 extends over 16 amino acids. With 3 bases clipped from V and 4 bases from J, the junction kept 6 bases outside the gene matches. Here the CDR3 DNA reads TGCGCCAGCAGTGATGCCGGGACTAGCGCTTACAATGAGCAGTTCTTC. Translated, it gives CASSDAGTSAYNEQFF.

DNA for the CDR3: TGTGCCAGCAGTTACTCCGGACAGGGATCCTACAATGAGCAGTTCTTC. Its translation is CASSYSGQGSYNEQFF. The chain links TRBV6-5 to TRBJ2-1, with 8 bases matching TRBD1. This CDR3 comprises 16 residues. Germline V lookup: CDR1 MNHEY, CDR2 SVGAGI. V lost 0 bases to trimming and J lost 1 base; unmatched junction nucleotides: 2.

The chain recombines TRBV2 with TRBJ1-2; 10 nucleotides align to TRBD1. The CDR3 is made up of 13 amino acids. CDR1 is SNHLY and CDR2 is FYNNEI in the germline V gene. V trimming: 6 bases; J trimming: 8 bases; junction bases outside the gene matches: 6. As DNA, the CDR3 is TGTGCCAGCAGGACAGGGGGCGGAGTGGGCTACACCTTC. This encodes CASRTGGGVGYTF. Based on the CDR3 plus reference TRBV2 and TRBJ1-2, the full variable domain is EPEVTQTPSHQVTQMGQEVILRCVPISNHLYFYWYRQILGQKVEFLVSFYNNEISEKSEIFDDQFSVERPDGSNFTLKIRSTKLEDSAMYFCASRTGGGVGYTFGSGTRLTVV.

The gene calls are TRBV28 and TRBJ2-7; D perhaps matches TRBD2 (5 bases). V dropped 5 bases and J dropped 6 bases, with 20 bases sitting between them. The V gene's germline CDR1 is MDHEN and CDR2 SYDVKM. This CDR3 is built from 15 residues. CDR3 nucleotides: TGTGCCAGCAGTAACCATGGTGAGGGTATAGGCGAGCAGTACTTC. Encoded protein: CASSNHGEGIGEQYF.